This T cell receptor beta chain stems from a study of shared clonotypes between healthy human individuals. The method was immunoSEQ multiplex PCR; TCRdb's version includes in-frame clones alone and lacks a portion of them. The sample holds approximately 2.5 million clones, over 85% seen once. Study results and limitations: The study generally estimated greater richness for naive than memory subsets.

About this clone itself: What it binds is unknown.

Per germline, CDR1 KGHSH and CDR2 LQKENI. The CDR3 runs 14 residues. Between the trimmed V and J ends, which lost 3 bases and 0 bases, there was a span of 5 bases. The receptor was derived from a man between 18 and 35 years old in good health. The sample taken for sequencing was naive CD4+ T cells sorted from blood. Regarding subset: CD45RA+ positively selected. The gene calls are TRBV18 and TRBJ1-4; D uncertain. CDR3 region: CASSPLTTNEKLFF. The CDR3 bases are TGTGCCAGCTCACCGCTGACAACTAATGAAAAACTGTTTTTT.